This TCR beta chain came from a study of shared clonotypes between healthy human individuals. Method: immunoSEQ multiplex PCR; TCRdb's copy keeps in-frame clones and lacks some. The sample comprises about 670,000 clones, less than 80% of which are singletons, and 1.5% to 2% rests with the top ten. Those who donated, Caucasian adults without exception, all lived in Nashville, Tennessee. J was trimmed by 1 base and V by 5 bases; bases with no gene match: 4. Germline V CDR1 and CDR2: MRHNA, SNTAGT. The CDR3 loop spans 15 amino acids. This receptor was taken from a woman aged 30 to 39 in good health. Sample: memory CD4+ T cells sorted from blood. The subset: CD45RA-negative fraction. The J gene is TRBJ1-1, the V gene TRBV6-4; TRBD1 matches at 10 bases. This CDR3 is CASSSGTGANTEAFF. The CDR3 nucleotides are TGTGCCAGCAGTTCTGGGACAGGGGCGAACACTGAAGCTTTCTTT.